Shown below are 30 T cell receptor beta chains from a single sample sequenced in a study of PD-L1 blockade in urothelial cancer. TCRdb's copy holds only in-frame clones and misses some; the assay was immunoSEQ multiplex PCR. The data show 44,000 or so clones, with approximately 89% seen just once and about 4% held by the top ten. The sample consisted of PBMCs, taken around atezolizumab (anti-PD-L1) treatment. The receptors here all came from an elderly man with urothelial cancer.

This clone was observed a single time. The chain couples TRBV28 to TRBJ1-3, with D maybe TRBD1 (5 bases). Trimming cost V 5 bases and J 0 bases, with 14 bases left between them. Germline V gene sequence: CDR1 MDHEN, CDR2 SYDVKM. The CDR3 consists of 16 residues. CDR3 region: CASSGLDRPSGNTIYF. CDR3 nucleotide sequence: TGTGCCAGCAGTGGGCTAGACAGACCCTCTGGAAACACCATATATTTT.

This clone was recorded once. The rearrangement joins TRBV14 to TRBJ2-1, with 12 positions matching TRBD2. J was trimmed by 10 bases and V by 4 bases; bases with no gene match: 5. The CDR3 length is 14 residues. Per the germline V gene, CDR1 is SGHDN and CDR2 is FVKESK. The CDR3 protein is CASSLGLAGTEQFF. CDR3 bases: TGTGCCAGCAGCCTTGGACTAGCGGGAACGGAGCAGTTCTTC.

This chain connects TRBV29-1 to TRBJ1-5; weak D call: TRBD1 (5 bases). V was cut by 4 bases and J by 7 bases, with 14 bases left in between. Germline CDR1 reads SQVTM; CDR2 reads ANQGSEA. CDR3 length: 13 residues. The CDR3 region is CSVGAGWQQPQHF. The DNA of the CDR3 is TGCAGCGTTGGGGCAGGGTGGCAACAGCCCCAGCATTTT. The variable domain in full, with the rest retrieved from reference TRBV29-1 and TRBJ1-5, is SAVISQKPSRDICQRGTSLTIQCQVDSQVTMMFWYRQQPGQSLTLIATANQGSEATYESGFVIDKFPISRPNLTFSTLTVSNMSPEDSSIYLCSVGAGWQQPQHFGDGTRLSIL.

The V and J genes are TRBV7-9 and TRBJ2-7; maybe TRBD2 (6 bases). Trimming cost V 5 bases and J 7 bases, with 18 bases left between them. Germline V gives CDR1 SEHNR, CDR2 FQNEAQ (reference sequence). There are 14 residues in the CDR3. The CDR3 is CASSRTGTAGEQYF. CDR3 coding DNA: TGTGCCAGCAGCCGTACCGGGACCGCGGGGGAGCAGTACTTC. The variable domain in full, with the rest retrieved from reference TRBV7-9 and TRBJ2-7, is DTGVSQNPRHKITKRGQNVTFRCDPISEHNRLYWYRQTLGQGPEFLTYFQNEAQLEKSRLLSDRFSAERPKGSFSTLEIQRTEQGDSAMYLCASSRTGTAGEQYFGPGTRLTVT.

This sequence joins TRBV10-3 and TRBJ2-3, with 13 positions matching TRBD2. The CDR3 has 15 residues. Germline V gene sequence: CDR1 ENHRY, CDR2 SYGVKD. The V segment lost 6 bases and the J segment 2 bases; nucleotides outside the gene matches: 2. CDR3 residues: CAISGTSGVTDTQYF. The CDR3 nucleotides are TGTGCCATCAGCGGGACTAGCGGGGTCACAGATACGCAGTATTTT.

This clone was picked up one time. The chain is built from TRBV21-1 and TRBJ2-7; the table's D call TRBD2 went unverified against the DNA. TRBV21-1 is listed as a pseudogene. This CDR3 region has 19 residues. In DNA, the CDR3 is TGTGCCAGCACTCAAAGCTACAGGACTAGCGGGCAGAGCTCCTACGAGCAGTACTTC. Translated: CASTQSYRTSGQSSYEQYF.

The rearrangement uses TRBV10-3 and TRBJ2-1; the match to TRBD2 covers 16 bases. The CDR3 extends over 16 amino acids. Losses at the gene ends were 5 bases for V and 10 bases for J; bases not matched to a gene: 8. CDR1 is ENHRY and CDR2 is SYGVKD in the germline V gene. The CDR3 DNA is TGTGCCATCAGTACCTGGGGACTAGCGGGAGGGAACGAGCAGTTCTTC. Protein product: CAISTWGLAGGNEQFF.

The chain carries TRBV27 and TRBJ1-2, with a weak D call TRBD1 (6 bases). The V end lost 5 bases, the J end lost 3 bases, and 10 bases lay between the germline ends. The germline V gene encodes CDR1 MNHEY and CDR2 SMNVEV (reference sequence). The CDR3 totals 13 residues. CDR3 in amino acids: CASSAGGHYGYTF. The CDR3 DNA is TGTGCCAGCAGTGCGGGGGGCCACTATGGCTACACCTTC.

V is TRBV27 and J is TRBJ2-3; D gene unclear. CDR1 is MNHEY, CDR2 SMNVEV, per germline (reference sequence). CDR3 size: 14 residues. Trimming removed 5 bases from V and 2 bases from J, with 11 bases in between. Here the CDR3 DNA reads TGTGCCAGCAGTCTACGACAAGCCACAGATACGCAGTATTTT. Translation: CASSLRQATDTQYF.

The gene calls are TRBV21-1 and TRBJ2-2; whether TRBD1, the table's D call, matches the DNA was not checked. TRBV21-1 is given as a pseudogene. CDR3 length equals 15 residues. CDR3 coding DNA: TGTGCCAGCAGCACACGACAGGGGGCTACCGGGGAGCTGTTTTTT. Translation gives CASSTRQGATGELFF.

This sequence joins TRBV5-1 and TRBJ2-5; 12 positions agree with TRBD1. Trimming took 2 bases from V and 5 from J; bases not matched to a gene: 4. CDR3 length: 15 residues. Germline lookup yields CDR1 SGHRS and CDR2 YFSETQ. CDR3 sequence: CASSFGTGGEETQYF. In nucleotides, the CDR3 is TGCGCCAGCAGCTTCGGGACAGGGGGCGAGGAGACCCAGTACTTC.

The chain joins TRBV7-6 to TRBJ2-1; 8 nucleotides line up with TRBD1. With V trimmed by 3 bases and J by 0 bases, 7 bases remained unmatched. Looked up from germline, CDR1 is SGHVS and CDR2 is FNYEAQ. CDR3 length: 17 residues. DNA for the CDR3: TGTGCCAGCAGCTTCAGGGGGCTCAGGGGCTCCTACAATGAGCAGTTCTTC. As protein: CASSFRGLRGSYNEQFF. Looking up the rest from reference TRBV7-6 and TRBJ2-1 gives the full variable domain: GAGVSQSPRYKVTKRGQDVALRCDPISGHVSLYWYRQALGQGPEFLTYFNYEAQQDKSGLPNDRFSAERPEGSISTLTIQRTEQRDSAMYRCASSFRGLRGSYNEQFFGPGTRLTVL.

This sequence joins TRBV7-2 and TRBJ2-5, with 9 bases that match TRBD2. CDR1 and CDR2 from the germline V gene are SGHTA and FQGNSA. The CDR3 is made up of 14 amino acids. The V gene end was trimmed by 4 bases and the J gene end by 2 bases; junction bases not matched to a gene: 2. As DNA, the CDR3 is TGTGCCAGCAGCTCGACTAGCGGACAAGAGACCCAGTACTTC. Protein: CASSSTSGQETQYF.

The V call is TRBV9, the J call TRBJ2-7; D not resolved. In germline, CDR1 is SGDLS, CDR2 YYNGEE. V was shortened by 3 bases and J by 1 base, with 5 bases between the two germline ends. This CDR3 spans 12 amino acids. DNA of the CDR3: TGTGCCAGCAGCGATCTATCCTACGAGCAGTACTTC. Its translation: CASSDLSYEQYF.

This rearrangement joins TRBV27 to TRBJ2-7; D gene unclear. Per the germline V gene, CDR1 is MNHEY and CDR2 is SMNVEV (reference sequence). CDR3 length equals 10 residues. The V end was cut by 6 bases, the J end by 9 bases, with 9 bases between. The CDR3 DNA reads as TGTGCCAGCAGCCCCGAGTGGCAGTACTTC. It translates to CASSPEWQYF.

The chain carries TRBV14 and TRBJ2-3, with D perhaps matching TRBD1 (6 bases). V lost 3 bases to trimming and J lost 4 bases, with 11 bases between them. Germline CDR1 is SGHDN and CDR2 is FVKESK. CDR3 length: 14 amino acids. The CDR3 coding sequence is TGTGCCAGCAGCCACCCACAGGGCGCAGATACGCAGTATTTT. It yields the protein CASSHPQGADTQYF.

The DNA for the CDR3 is TGTGCCAGCAGCGTAGGAGGGGACAGGCAACGGGAGCAGTACTTC. It encodes CASSVGGDRQREQYF. This rearrangement joins TRBV9 to TRBJ2-7; TRBD1 aligns across 8 bases. Trimming took 0 bases from V and 7 from J; bases not matched to a gene: 9. CDR3 length equals 15 residues. CDR1 and CDR2 from the germline V gene are SGDLS and YYNGEE.

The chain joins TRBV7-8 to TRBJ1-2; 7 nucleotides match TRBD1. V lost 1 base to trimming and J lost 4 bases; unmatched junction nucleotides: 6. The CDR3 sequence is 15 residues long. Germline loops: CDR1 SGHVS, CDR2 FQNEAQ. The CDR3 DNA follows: TGTGCCAGCAGCTTAGTGGGACAGTCTTCCTATGGCTACACCTTC. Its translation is CASSLVGQSSYGYTF.

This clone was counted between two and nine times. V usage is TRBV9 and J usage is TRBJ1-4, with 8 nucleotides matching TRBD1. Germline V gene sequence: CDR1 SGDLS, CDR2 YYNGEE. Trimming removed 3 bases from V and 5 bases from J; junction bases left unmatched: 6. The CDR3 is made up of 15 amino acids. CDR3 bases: TGTGCCAGCAGCGGCCGGGACAGGATGAATGAAAAACTGTTTTTT. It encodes CASSGRDRMNEKLFF. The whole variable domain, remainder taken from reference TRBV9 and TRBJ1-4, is DSGVTQTPKHLITATGQRVTLRCSPRSGDLSVYWYQQSLDQGLQFLIQYYNGEERAKGNILERFSAQQFPDLHSELNLSSLELGDSALYFCASSGRDRMNEKLFFGSGTQLSVL.

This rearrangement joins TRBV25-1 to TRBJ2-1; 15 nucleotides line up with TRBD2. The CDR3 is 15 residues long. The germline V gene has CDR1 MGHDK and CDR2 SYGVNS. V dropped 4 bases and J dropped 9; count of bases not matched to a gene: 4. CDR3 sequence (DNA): TGTGCCAGCAGTGGGACTAGCGGGAGGGCCAGTGAGCAGTTCTTC. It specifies CASSGTSGRASEQFF.

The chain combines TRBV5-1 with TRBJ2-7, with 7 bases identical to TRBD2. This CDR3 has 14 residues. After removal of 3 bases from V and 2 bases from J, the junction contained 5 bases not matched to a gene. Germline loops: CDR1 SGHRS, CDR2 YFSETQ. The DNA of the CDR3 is TGCGCCAGCAGCTCTCAAGCGGGGACCTACGAGCAGTACTTC. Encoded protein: CASSSQAGTYEQYF.

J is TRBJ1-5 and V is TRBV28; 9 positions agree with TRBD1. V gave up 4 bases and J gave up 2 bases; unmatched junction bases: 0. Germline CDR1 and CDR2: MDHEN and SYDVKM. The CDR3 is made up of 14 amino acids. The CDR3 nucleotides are TGTGCCAGCAGTTGGACAGGGGGCAATCAGCCCCAGCATTTT. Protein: CASSWTGGNQPQHF.

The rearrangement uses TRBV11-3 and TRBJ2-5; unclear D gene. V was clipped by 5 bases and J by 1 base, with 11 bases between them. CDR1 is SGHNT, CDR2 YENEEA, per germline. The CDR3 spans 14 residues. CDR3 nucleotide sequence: TGTGCCAGCAGCCCCCGCTTCAGCCAAGAGACCCAGTACTTC. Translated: CASSPRFSQETQYF.

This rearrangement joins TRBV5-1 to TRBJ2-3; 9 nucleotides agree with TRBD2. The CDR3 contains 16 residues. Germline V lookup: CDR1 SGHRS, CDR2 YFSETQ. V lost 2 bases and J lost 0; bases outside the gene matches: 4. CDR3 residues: CASSFISGRSTDTQYF. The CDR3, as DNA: TGCGCCAGCAGCTTTATTAGCGGGAGAAGCACAGATACGCAGTATTTT. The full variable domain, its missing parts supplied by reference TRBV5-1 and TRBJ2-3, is KAGVTQTPRYLIKTRGQQVTLSCSPISGHRSVSWYQQTPGQGLQFLFEYFSETQRNKGNFPGRFSGRQFSNSRSEMNVSTLELGDSALYLCASSFISGRSTDTQYFGPGTRLTVL.

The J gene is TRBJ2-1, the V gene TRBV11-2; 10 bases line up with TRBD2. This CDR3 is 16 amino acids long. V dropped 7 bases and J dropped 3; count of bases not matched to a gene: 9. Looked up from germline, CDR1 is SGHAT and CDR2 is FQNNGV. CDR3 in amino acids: CASKIAGLAFYNEQFF. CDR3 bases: TGTGCCAGCAAGATTGCGGGACTAGCGTTCTACAATGAGCAGTTCTTC.

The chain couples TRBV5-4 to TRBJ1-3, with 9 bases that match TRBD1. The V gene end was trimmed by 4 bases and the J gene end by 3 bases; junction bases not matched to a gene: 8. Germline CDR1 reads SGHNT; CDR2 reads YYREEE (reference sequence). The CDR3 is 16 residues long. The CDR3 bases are TGTGCCAGCAGCAGAAGACAGGGGGGAATTGGAAACACCATATATTTT. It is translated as CASSRRQGGIGNTIYF.

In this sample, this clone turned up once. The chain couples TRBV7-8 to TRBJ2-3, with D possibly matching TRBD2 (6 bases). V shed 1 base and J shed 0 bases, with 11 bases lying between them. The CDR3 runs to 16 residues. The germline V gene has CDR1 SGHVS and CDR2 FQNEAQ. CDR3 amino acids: CASSLGAGFSTDTQYF. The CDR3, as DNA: TGTGCCAGCAGCTTAGGTGCGGGATTTAGCACAGATACGCAGTATTTT. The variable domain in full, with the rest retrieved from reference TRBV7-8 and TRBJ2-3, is GAGVSQSPRYKVAKRGQDVALRCDPISGHVSLFWYQQALGQGPEFLTYFQNEAQLDKSGLPSDRFFAERPEGSVSTLKIQRTQQEDSAVYLCASSLGAGFSTDTQYFGPGTRLTVL.

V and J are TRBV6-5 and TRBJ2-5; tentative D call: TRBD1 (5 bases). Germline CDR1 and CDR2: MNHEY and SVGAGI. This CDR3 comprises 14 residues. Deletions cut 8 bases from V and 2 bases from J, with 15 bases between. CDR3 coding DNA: TGTGCCAGCGGCCTGTCCAGGGCACAAGAGACCCAGTACTTC. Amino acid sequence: CASGLSRAQETQYF.

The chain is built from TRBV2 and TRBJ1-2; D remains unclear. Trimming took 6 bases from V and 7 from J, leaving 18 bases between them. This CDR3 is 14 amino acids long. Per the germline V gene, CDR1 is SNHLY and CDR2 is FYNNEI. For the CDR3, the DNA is TGTGCCAGCAGACACCCTACTAGGACGCCTGGCTACACCTTC. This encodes CASRHPTRTPGYTF. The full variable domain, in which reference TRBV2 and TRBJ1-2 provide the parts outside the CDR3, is EPEVTQTPSHQVTQMGQEVILRCVPISNHLYFYWYRQILGQKVEFLVSFYNNEISEKSEIFDDQFSVERPDGSNFTLKIRSTKLEDSAMYFCASRHPTRTPGYTFGSGTRLTVV.

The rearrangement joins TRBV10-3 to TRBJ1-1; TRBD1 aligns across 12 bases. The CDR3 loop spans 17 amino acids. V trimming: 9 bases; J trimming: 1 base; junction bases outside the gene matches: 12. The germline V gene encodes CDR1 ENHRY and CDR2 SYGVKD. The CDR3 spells CAISVGTGGSWNTEAFF. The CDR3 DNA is TGTGCCATATCCGTCGGGACAGGGGGCTCTTGGAACACTGAAGCTTTCTTT.